Listed below are T cell receptor beta chains from one sample, sequenced in a study of T cells in Graves' hyperthyroidism and ophthalmopathy. TCRdb re-analysed the multiplex PCR reads in MiXCR, keeping a single row per CDR3 protein. The sample includes a few hundred thousand distinct CDR3 sequences, more than 14% of them seen just once. The specimen was blood. These receptors were obtained from a woman aged 35 to 49 with Graves' hyperthyroidism that later progressed to Graves' ophthalmopathy. Both conserved end residues are part of each CDR3. Each record gives: V gene, J gene, CDR3 protein.

V: TRBV11-2
J: TRBJ1-3
CDR3: CASSFSGGRNTIYF

V: TRBV6-1
J: TRBJ2-7
CDR3: CASSKTRAGEQYF

V: TRBV5-8
J: TRBJ2-7
CDR3: CASSSRKNEQYF

V: TRBV4-1
J: TRBJ2-2
CDR3: CASSQVDRAAGELFF

V: TRBV7-9
J: TRBJ2-7
CDR3: CASSLDGVGEQYF

V: TRBV11-2
J: TRBJ2-3
CDR3: CASSLWPPTSGPLYF

V: TRBV20-1
J: TRBJ2-1
CDR3: CSARVLVEQFF

V: TRBV27
J: TRBJ1-1
CDR3: CASSRSIGPEAFF

V: TRBV28
J: TRBJ1-5
CDR3: CASTSGGGYQPQHF

V: TRBV5-1
J: TRBJ1-1
CDR3: CASSLRIMGTEAFF

V: TRBV20-1
J: TRBJ2-2
CDR3: CSAPRQGTGELFF

V: TRBV19
J: TRBJ1-5
CDR3: CASSIRTPLGSNQPQHF

V: TRBV24-1
J: TRBJ2-2
CDR3: CATSVSGRDTGELFF

V: TRBV19
J: TRBJ1-5
CDR3: CASSMANYQPQHF

V: TRBV7-6
J: TRBJ2-1
CDR3: CASSLRGSLSRSEQFF

V: TRBV6-4
J: TRBJ2-1
CDR3: CASRLKPGASGTYKEQFF

V: TRBV11-2
J: TRBJ2-3
CDR3: CASSSIYSGSGKDTQYF

V: TRBV12-3/TRBV12-4
J: TRBJ1-1
CDR3: CASSIIRGNTEAFF

V: TRBV9
J: TRBJ2-1
CDR3: CASSAAGTTVNEQFF

V: TRBV27
J: TRBJ2-3
CDR3: CASRLGGTDTQYF

V: TRBV7-9
J: TRBJ2-7
CDR3: CASSQQGALYEQYF

V: TRBV2
J: TRBJ2-4
CDR3: CASRGSQNIQYF

V: TRBV25-1
J: TRBJ2-5
CDR3: CASSELRGGTQYF

V: TRBV4-1
J: TRBJ2-1
CDR3: CASSQGIRRTSFDEQFF

V: TRBV5-1
J: TRBJ1-6
CDR3: CASSSRGLEGNSPLHF

V: TRBV29-1
J: TRBJ2-7
CDR3: CSVEGLAGVSYEQYF

V: TRBV14
J: TRBJ1-1
CDR3: CASSQLGVTEAFF

V: TRBV14
J: TRBJ2-3
CDR3: CASSHYSGSADTQYF

V: TRBV7-9
J: TRBJ2-5
CDR3: CASSLNFRGPQETQYF

V: TRBV9
J: TRBJ2-5
CDR3: CASSGGQSFQETQYF

V: TRBV10-3
J: TRBJ2-1
CDR3: CAISGTFRDRDNEQFF

V: TRBV7-2
J: TRBJ2-3
CDR3: CASSPGAEQDTQYF

V: TRBV28
J: TRBJ1-5
CDR3: CASSQRLNQPQHF

V: TRBV5-1
J: TRBJ1-2
CDR3: CASSLDWGYGYTF

V: TRBV20-1
J: TRBJ1-1
CDR3: CSAGTGNTEAFF

V: TRBV19
J: TRBJ2-1
CDR3: CATKERNYNEQFF

V: TRBV4-1
J: TRBJ2-1
CDR3: CASSQSPTRSVGEQFF

V: TRBV5-1
J: TRBJ2-1
CDR3: CASSLIVSPGNEQFF

V: TRBV12-3/TRBV12-4
J: TRBJ2-3
CDR3: CASGGQKISRDFTDTQYF

V: TRBV7-3
J: TRBJ2-2
CDR3: CASSLMLGTGELFF